The subject of this entry is one TCR beta chain. Authors' data handling: Counts of nucleated cells, estimated from reference gene primer amplification, were obtained. Assay used: immunoSEQ multiplex PCR; TCRdb lists only in-frame clones, some missing. The DNA was the basis for D and trimming; V, J and clone size are from that table. The sample consists of around 130,000 clones, roughly 86% of them appearing once. J was trimmed by 1 base and V by 2 bases; bases with no gene match: 4. The length of the CDR3 is 15 residues. Per the germline V gene, CDR1 is SGHTA and CDR2 is FQGNSA. These data are taken from a study of blood T cell repertoires in COVID-19. About the research overall: Samples representing acute and convalescent COVID-19 were sourced from the United States, Italy and Spain. The cDNA or gDNA used as material had been derived from T cells, B-cell-depleted T cells, or PBMCs.

This clonotype was sampled from a human donor in a cohort sampled during active COVID-19. Sequenced: peripheral blood. V usage is TRBV7-2 and J usage is TRBJ2-7, with TRBD2 matching 8 bases. The CDR3 loop is CASSLRTSWSYEQYF. The CDR3 nucleotides are TGTGCCAGCAGCTTAAGGACTAGCTGGTCCTACGAGCAGTACTTC.